What follows are 5 T cell receptor beta chains derived from one specimen sequenced in a study of STAT5B mutations in CD4+ large granular lymphocyte leukemia. The method was immunoSEQ multiplex PCR; TCRdb's version includes in-frame clones alone and lacks a portion of them. The data hold just under 4,000 clones, with roughly 71% observed a single time. Sequenced: PBMCs. These receptors were collected from a man aged 60 to 75 with CD4+ T-cell large granular lymphocyte leukemia.

About this clone: At one boundary the junction diverges from the germline segment, which might be a read error. The gene calls are TRBV11-3 and TRBJ2-5; D is ambiguous. CDR3 length: 13 residues. Per germline, CDR1 SGHNT and CDR2 YENEEA. The CDR3 bases are TGTGCCAGCAGCTGGGGTACCCAAGGGACCCAGTACTTC. This sequence encodes CASSWGTQGTQYF.

This chain links TRBV11-3 with TRBJ2-2; D call uncertain. V lost 0 bases and J lost 4, with 9 bases in between. The CDR3 is 15 residues long. Germline V gives CDR1 SGHNT, CDR2 YENEEA. The CDR3 nucleotides read TGTGCCAGCAGCTTAGACAGCCCGGGCACCGGGGAGCTGTTTTTT. Protein sequence: CASSLDSPGTGELFF.

V usage is TRBV7-3 and J usage is TRBJ1-1; 9 bases align to TRBD1. Germline assignment: CDR1 SGHTA and CDR2 FQGTGA. V lost 5 bases and J lost 5; bases outside the gene matches: 6. CDR3 size: 14 residues. CDR3 coding DNA: TGTGCCAGCAGCCTAGGACAGGGGTGGACTGAAGCTTTCTTT. This codes for CASSLGQGWTEAFF.

The rearrangement joins TRBV9 to TRBJ1-1; D gene uncertain. The CDR3 spans 13 residues. V was shortened by 4 bases and J by 4 bases, with 11 bases between the two germline ends. The V gene's germline CDR1 is SGDLS and CDR2 YYNGEE. CDR3 DNA: TGTGCCAGCAGCACCCGCCCGGGCACTGAAGCTTTCTTT. This gives the protein CASSTRPGTEAFF.

The chain links TRBV19 to TRBJ1-5; D is ambiguous. Germline assignment: CDR1 LNHDA and CDR2 SQIVND (reference sequence). V was clipped by 1 base and J by 4 bases, with 2 bases between them. The CDR3 is 12 amino acids. CDR3 nucleotides: TGTGCCAGTAGTATAGGTAATCAGCCCCAGCATTTT. Encoded protein: CASSIGNQPQHF.